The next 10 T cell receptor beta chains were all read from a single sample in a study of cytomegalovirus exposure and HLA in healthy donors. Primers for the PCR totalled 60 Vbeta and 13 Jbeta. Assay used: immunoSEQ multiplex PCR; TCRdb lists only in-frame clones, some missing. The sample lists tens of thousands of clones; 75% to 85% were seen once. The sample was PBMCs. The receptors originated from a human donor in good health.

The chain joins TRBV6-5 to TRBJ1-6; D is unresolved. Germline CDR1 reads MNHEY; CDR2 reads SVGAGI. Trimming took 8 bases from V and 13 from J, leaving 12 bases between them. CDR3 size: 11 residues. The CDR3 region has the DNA TGTGCCAGCGGCATAATTCACCCCCTCCACTTT. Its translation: CASGIIHPLHF.

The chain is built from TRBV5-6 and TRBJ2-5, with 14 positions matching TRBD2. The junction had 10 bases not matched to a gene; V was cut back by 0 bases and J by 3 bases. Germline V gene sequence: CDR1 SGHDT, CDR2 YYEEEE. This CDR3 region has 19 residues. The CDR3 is CASSLVGLAGGPWEETQYF. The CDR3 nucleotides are TGTGCCAGCAGCTTGGTCGGACTAGCGGGGGGCCCATGGGAAGAGACCCAGTACTTC.

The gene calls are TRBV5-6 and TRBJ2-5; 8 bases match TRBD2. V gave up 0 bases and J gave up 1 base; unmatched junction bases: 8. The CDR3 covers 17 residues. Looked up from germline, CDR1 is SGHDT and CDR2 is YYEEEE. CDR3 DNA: TGTGCCAGCAGCTTGGGAAACGCGGGGGGCAGCCAAGAGACCCAGTACTTC. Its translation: CASSLGNAGGSQETQYF.

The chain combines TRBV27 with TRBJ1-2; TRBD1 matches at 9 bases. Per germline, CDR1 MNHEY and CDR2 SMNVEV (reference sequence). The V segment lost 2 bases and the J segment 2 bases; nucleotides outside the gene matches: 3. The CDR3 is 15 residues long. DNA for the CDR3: TGTGCCAGCAGTTTAAATACAGGGGGCAACTATGGCTACACCTTC. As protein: CASSLNTGGNYGYTF.

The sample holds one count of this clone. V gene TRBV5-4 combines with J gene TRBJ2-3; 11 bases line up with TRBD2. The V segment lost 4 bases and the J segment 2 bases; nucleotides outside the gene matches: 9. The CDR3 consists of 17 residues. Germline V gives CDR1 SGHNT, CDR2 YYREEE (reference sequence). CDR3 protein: CASSVDSGGAVTDTQYF. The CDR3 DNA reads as TGTGCCAGCAGCGTCGATAGCGGGGGGGCCGTCACAGATACGCAGTATTTT.

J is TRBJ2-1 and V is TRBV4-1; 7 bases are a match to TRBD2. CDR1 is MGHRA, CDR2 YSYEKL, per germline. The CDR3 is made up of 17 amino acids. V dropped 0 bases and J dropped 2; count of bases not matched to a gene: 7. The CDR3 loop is CASSQEQRGATYNEQFF. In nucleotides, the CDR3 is TGCGCCAGCAGCCAAGAACAGCGGGGCGCAACCTACAATGAGCAGTTCTTC.

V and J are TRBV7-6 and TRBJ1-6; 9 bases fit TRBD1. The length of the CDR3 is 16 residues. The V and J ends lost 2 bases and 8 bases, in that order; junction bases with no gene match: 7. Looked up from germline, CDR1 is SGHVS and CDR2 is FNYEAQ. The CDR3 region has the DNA TGTGCCAGCAGCTTAAACCCGGGACAGGGCGATTCACCCCTCCACTTT. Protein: CASSLNPGQGDSPLHF.

The DNA of the CDR3 is TGTGCCAGCAGTTACAAGAGGGCCGCGAACACCGGGGAGCTGTTTTTT. Encoded protein: CASSYKRAANTGELFF. The genes are TRBV6-5 and TRBJ2-2, with D tentatively TRBD2 (5 bases). Looked up from germline, CDR1 is MNHEY and CDR2 is SVGAGI. V was shortened by 2 bases and J by 0 bases, with 10 bases between the two germline ends. This CDR3 region has 16 residues.

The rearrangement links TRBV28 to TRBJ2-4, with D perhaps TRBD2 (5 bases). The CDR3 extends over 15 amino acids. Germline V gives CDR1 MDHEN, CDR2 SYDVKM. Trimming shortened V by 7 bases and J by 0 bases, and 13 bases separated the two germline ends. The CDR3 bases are TGTGCCAGCAATGGGGAGACATTAGCCAAAAACATTCAGTACTTC. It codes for CASNGETLAKNIQYF.

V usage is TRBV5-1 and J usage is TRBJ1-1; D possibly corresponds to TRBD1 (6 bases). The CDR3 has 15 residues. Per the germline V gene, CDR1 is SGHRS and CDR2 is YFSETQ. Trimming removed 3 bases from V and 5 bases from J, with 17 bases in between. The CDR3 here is CASSYRGRGDTEAFF. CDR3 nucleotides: TGCGCCAGCAGCTACCGGGGCAGGGGAGATACTGAAGCTTTCTTT.